This is a list of T cell receptor beta chains from one sample in a study of regulatory T cells in long-lasting Graves disease. In TCRdb, the multiplex PCR reads were re-called with MiXCR into one record per CDR3 protein. In the table there are 400,000 to 500,000 distinct CDR3 sequences, over 20% of which are singletons. The starting material was peripheral blood mononuclear cells (PBMCs), obtained when the disease was refractory, from a patient treated with antithyroid drugs. The receptors originated from a female donor with Graves disease. Each CDR3 is given with its conserved first and last residue. D genes are given only for firm matches. The size of a clone is reported for some rows only, either as once, few or many, or as a class for expanded clones.

clone_size: many
j_call: TRBJ2-5
v_call: TRBV2
d_call: -
cdr3_nt: TGTGCCAGCACAGGGGATGGAGAGACCCAGTACTTC
cdr3_aa: CASTGDGETQYF

clone_size: -
j_call: TRBJ2-7
v_call: TRBV6-2/TRBV6-3
d_call: -
cdr3_nt: TGTGCCAGCAGTTACACCCAGATATACGAGCAGTACTTC
cdr3_aa: CASSYTQIYEQYF

clone_size: many
j_call: TRBJ2-2
v_call: TRBV5-1
d_call: -
cdr3_nt: TGCGCCAGCAGCCCGATTAGGGCGAACACCGGGGAGCTGTTTTTT
cdr3_aa: CASSPIRANTGELFF

clone_size: few
j_call: TRBJ1-2
v_call: TRBV5-1
d_call: -
cdr3_nt: TGCGCCAGCAGCCCAAACCGGGACATCTATGGCTACACCTTC
cdr3_aa: CASSPNRDIYGYTF

clone_size: -
j_call: TRBJ2-2
v_call: TRBV20-1
d_call: -
cdr3_nt: TGCAGTGCGTATCAGGGCTCCGGGGAGCTGTTTTTT
cdr3_aa: CSAYQGSGELFF

clone_size: few
j_call: TRBJ1-1
v_call: TRBV6-2/TRBV6-3
d_call: -
cdr3_nt: TGTGCCAGCAGTTACTCGAAGGTGCAGGGGAGGACTGAAGCTTTCTTT
cdr3_aa: CASSYSKVQGRTEAFF

clone_size: -
j_call: TRBJ2-7
v_call: TRBV7-2
d_call: TRBD2
cdr3_nt: TGTGCCAGCAGCTTTTATCTAACAAGCGGGAGCTACGAGCAGTACTTC
cdr3_aa: CASSFYLTSGSYEQYF

clone_size: many
j_call: TRBJ1-1
v_call: TRBV5-1
d_call: -
cdr3_nt: TGCGCCAGCAGCTTGTGGGGCCGAGACATGAACACTGAAGCTTTCTTT
cdr3_aa: CASSLWGRDMNTEAFF

clone_size: many
j_call: TRBJ2-1
v_call: TRBV11-3
d_call: -
cdr3_nt: TGTGCCAGCAGCCGGACGGGGTTGGGGAATGAGCAGTTCTTC
cdr3_aa: CASSRTGLGNEQFF

clone_size: few
j_call: TRBJ1-1
v_call: TRBV5-5
d_call: -
cdr3_nt: TGTGCCAGCAGCATTCGAGTAGTACAGAACACTGAAGCTTTCTTT
cdr3_aa: CASSIRVVQNTEAFF

clone_size: few
j_call: TRBJ2-5
v_call: TRBV20-1
d_call: -
cdr3_nt: TGCAGTGCTAGAGATTCTCGGGGTGCCGAGACCCAGTACTTC
cdr3_aa: CSARDSRGAETQYF

clone_size: -
j_call: TRBJ2-2
v_call: TRBV10-3
d_call: TRBD1
cdr3_nt: TGTGCCATCCGGGACAGGGGCACCGGGGAGCTGTTTTTT
cdr3_aa: CAIRDRGTGELFF

clone_size: many
j_call: TRBJ1-6
v_call: TRBV20-1
d_call: -
cdr3_nt: TGCAGTGCTAGGGCTAGTGCTAACGTCGTTCCCCACTTT
cdr3_aa: CSARASANVVPHF

clone_size: many
j_call: TRBJ2-7
v_call: TRBV7-2
d_call: -
cdr3_nt: TGTGCCAGCAGCTCCTTTCTAGGTTACGAGCAGTACTTC
cdr3_aa: CASSSFLGYEQYF

clone_size: -
j_call: TRBJ2-7
v_call: TRBV28
d_call: TRBD1
cdr3_nt: TGTGCCAGCAGTACCGGGACAGGGGTGGACTACGAGCAGTACTTC
cdr3_aa: CASSTGTGVDYEQYF

clone_size: many
j_call: TRBJ2-5
v_call: TRBV9
d_call: -
cdr3_nt: TGTGCCAGCAGCCCCTCTGGACAACAAGAGACCCAGTACTTC
cdr3_aa: CASSPSGQQETQYF

clone_size: few
j_call: TRBJ2-1
v_call: TRBV20-1
d_call: -
cdr3_nt: TGCAGTGCTAGTCGAGGGCGGCTTGAGCAGTTCTTC
cdr3_aa: CSASRGRLEQFF

clone_size: -
j_call: TRBJ2-7
v_call: TRBV27
d_call: TRBD2
cdr3_nt: TGTGCCAGCAGTTTAGCGGCTAGCGGGACCCCCTACGAGCAGTACTTC
cdr3_aa: CASSLAASGTPYEQYF

clone_size: many
j_call: TRBJ1-2
v_call: TRBV28
d_call: -
cdr3_nt: TGTGCCAGCAGTTTGGCAGGTCGTGGCTATGGCTACACCTTC
cdr3_aa: CASSLAGRGYGYTF

clone_size: many
j_call: TRBJ2-2
v_call: TRBV6-5
d_call: -
cdr3_nt: TGTGCCAGCAGTTACTCTTGGGAGAACACCGGGGAGCTGTTTTTT
cdr3_aa: CASSYSWENTGELFF

clone_size: few
j_call: TRBJ2-5
v_call: TRBV5-1
d_call: -
cdr3_nt: TGCGCCAGCAGCTTGGAGGCCAGGGGACGGGAGACCCAGTACTTC
cdr3_aa: CASSLEARGRETQYF

clone_size: few
j_call: TRBJ2-7
v_call: TRBV9
d_call: -
cdr3_nt: TGTGCCAGCAGCGTAGATAGAGGTGGCGAGCAGTACTTC
cdr3_aa: CASSVDRGGEQYF

clone_size: few
j_call: TRBJ2-2
v_call: TRBV6-1
d_call: TRBD2
cdr3_nt: TGTGCCAGCACCATTAGCGGGAGGTCCGGGGAGCTGTTTTTT
cdr3_aa: CASTISGRSGELFF

clone_size: few
j_call: TRBJ1-2
v_call: TRBV27
d_call: TRBD1
cdr3_nt: TGTGCCAGCAGGGCTACAGGGGCATATGGCTACACCTTC
cdr3_aa: CASRATGAYGYTF

clone_size: many
j_call: TRBJ2-4
v_call: TRBV20-1
d_call: TRBD1
cdr3_nt: TGCAGTGCTTCCCGGACAGGGGATATAGCCAAAAACATTCAGTACTTC
cdr3_aa: CSASRTGDIAKNIQYF

clone_size: many
j_call: TRBJ1-2
v_call: TRBV9
d_call: TRBD1
cdr3_nt: TGTGCCAGCAGCGTCGACAGGGGTTATGGCTACACCTTC
cdr3_aa: CASSVDRGYGYTF

clone_size: many
j_call: TRBJ1-4
v_call: TRBV5-1
d_call: -
cdr3_nt: TGCGCCAGCAGCTTGTCGGTGAATGAAAAACTGTTTTTT
cdr3_aa: CASSLSVNEKLFF

clone_size: many
j_call: TRBJ2-7
v_call: TRBV20-1
d_call: TRBD2
cdr3_nt: TGCAGTGCTAGGTTAGCGGGTTCATCCTACGAGCAGTACTTC
cdr3_aa: CSARLAGSSYEQYF

clone_size: -
j_call: TRBJ2-7
v_call: TRBV30
d_call: -
cdr3_nt: TGTGCCTGGAGTGTCCCGGGACTCTACTACGAGCAGTACTTC
cdr3_aa: CAWSVPGLYYEQYF

clone_size: -
j_call: TRBJ2-3
v_call: TRBV2
d_call: -
cdr3_nt: TGTGCCAGCAAACAGGGTAGCACAGATACGCAGTATTTT
cdr3_aa: CASKQGSTDTQYF

clone_size: -
j_call: TRBJ2-2
v_call: TRBV14
d_call: -
cdr3_nt: TGTGCCGGCAGATACGGGGCGAACACCGGGGAGCTGTTTTTT
cdr3_aa: CAGRYGANTGELFF

clone_size: many
j_call: TRBJ2-5
v_call: TRBV11-2
d_call: TRBD1
cdr3_nt: TGTGCCAGCAGCTTAGATCGGACAGGGGGTGGGCAAGAGACCCAGTACTTC
cdr3_aa: CASSLDRTGGGQETQYF

clone_size: many
j_call: TRBJ2-2
v_call: TRBV27
d_call: TRBD2
cdr3_nt: TGTGCCAGCAGTCCCCCTGGCGGGGGGAACACCGGGGAGCTGTTTTTT
cdr3_aa: CASSPPGGGNTGELFF

clone_size: many
j_call: TRBJ2-7
v_call: TRBV7-8
d_call: -
cdr3_nt: TGTGCCAGCAGCCTTGGACTATCAACCTACGAGCAGTACTTC
cdr3_aa: CASSLGLSTYEQYF

clone_size: -
j_call: TRBJ2-1
v_call: TRBV28
d_call: -
cdr3_nt: TGTGCCAGCAGTTTAAACCGGGGGCAGGGCTACAATGAGCAGTTCTTC
cdr3_aa: CASSLNRGQGYNEQFF

clone_size: -
j_call: TRBJ2-3
v_call: TRBV19
d_call: -
cdr3_nt: TGTGCCAGTAGTTCAATCGTGGGGGATACGCAGTATTTT
cdr3_aa: CASSSIVGDTQYF

clone_size: -
j_call: TRBJ1-1
v_call: TRBV6-1
d_call: -
cdr3_nt: TGTGCCAGCAGTGTTGTAGGAGGTCGGACTGAAGCTTTCTTT
cdr3_aa: CASSVVGGRTEAFF

clone_size: many
j_call: TRBJ2-5
v_call: TRBV2
d_call: -
cdr3_nt: TGTGCCAGCGGGGGACACCAAGAGACCCAGTACTTC
cdr3_aa: CASGGHQETQYF

clone_size: many
j_call: TRBJ2-7
v_call: TRBV7-2
d_call: TRBD2
cdr3_nt: TGTGCCAGCAGCTTAGGAGGGCTAGCGGGAGTTGAGCAGTACTTC
cdr3_aa: CASSLGGLAGVEQYF

clone_size: -
j_call: TRBJ2-2
v_call: TRBV9
d_call: TRBD1
cdr3_nt: TGTGCCAGCAGCTCATCGACAGGGGGCCACGGGGAGCTGTTTTTT
cdr3_aa: CASSSSTGGHGELFF

clone_size: few
j_call: TRBJ1-1
v_call: TRBV5-1
d_call: -
cdr3_nt: TGCGCCAGCCGATACGGGGGGCAAATGAACACTGAAGCTTTCTTT
cdr3_aa: CASRYGGQMNTEAFF

clone_size: many
j_call: TRBJ2-7
v_call: TRBV20-1
d_call: TRBD1
cdr3_nt: TGCAGTGCTAGAGACATGGGGGGACAGGGCTCGCACGAGCAGTACTTC
cdr3_aa: CSARDMGGQGSHEQYF

clone_size: -
j_call: TRBJ1-1
v_call: TRBV15
d_call: -
cdr3_nt: TGTGCCACCAGCAGGGGCAGAGGAATGAACACTGAAGCTTTCTTT
cdr3_aa: CATSRGRGMNTEAFF

clone_size: many
j_call: TRBJ2-7
v_call: TRBV2
d_call: -
cdr3_nt: TGTGCCAGCAGTGCCCTACTAGCAGACTACGAGCAGTACTTC
cdr3_aa: CASSALLADYEQYF

clone_size: -
j_call: TRBJ2-2
v_call: TRBV20-1
d_call: -
cdr3_nt: TGCAGTGCTATTAACCTACCAAGTTCAGCCACCGGGGAGCTGTTTTTT
cdr3_aa: CSAINLPSSATGELFF

clone_size: many
j_call: TRBJ1-4
v_call: TRBV30
d_call: -
cdr3_nt: TGTGCCTGGAGTGTACTAGAAAAACTGTTTTTT
cdr3_aa: CAWSVLEKLFF

clone_size: few
j_call: TRBJ1-2
v_call: TRBV7-3
d_call: -
cdr3_nt: TGTGCCAGCAGCCCAGACAGGAACTCGGGTGGCTACACCTTC
cdr3_aa: CASSPDRNSGGYTF

clone_size: few
j_call: TRBJ2-7
v_call: TRBV9
d_call: -
cdr3_nt: TGTGCCAGCAGCCCCAGGACTACTGCCTACGAGCAGTACTTC
cdr3_aa: CASSPRTTAYEQYF

clone_size: many
j_call: TRBJ2-5
v_call: TRBV28
d_call: TRBD2
cdr3_nt: TGTGCCAGCAGTTCCCTACCCACTAGCGGGAGGCAGACCCAGTACTTC
cdr3_aa: CASSSLPTSGRQTQYF

clone_size: many
j_call: TRBJ1-2
v_call: TRBV12-3/TRBV12-4
d_call: -
cdr3_nt: TGTGCCAGCAGTATACAAGCTAACTATGGCTACACCTTC
cdr3_aa: CASSIQANYGYTF

clone_size: -
j_call: TRBJ2-7
v_call: TRBV5-1
d_call: TRBD2
cdr3_nt: TGCGCCAGCAGCTTGGATAGCGGGATGAACGAGCAGTACTTC
cdr3_aa: CASSLDSGMNEQYF

clone_size: -
j_call: TRBJ2-7
v_call: TRBV24-1
d_call: -
cdr3_nt: TGTGCCACCTCTGCGATGGCCGCGGGCGAGCAGTACTTC
cdr3_aa: CATSAMAAGEQYF

clone_size: few
j_call: TRBJ2-5
v_call: TRBV5-1
d_call: -
cdr3_nt: TGCGCCAGCAGCTCAGCCCTAGCGCTCCAAGAGACCCAGTACTTC
cdr3_aa: CASSSALALQETQYF

clone_size: -
j_call: TRBJ2-3
v_call: TRBV5-5
d_call: TRBD2
cdr3_nt: TGTGCCAGCAGCTGGGTTGGTAGCGGGACAGATACGCAGTATTTT
cdr3_aa: CASSWVGSGTDTQYF

clone_size: -
j_call: TRBJ2-1
v_call: TRBV28
d_call: -
cdr3_nt: TGTGCCAGCAGTTTATATTTCTCGCGGGAATTAAGTGATGAGCAGTTCTTC
cdr3_aa: CASSLYFSRELSDEQFF